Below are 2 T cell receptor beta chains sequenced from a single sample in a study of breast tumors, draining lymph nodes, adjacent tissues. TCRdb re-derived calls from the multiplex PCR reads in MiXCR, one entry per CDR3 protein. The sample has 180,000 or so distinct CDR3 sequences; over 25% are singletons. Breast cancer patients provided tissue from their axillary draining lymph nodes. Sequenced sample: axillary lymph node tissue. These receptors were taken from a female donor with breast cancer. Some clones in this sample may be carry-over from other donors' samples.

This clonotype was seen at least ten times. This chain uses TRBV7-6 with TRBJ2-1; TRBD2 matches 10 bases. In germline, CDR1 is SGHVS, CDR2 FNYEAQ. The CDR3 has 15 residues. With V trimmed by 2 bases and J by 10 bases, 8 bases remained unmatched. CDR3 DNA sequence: TGTGCCAGCAGCTTAAGTTGGCTAGCGGGGGAGGAGCAGTTCTTC. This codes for CASSLSWLAGEEQFF.

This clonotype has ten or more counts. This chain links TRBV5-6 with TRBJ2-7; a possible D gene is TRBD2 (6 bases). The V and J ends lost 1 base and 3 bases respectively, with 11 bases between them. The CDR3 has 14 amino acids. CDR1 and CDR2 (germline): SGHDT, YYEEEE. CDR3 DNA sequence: TGTGCCAGCAGCTTGCGGGGGTCACTCTACGAGCAGTACTTC. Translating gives CASSLRGSLYEQYF. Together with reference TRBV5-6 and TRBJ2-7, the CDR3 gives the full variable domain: DAGVTQSPTHLIKTRGQQVTLRCSPKSGHDTVSWYQQALGQGPQFIFQYYEEEERQRGNFPDRFSGHQFPNYSSELNVNALLLGDSALYLCASSLRGSLYEQYFGPGTRLTVT.